The 15 T cell receptor beta chains below all came from one sample that was sequenced in a study of patients and donors after allogeneic stem cell transplantation. In TCRdb, the RT-PCR reads were re-called with MiXCR into one record per CDR3 protein. The sample lists some 30,000 distinct CDR3 sequences, about 37% seen once, with just over 75% in the top ten. What was sequenced was blood, either unsorted or a sorted T cell fraction (not recorded which). These receptors were collected from a human donor who was either an allogeneic HSCT recipient or a stem cell or donor lymphocyte infusion donor (not recorded which). It is not recorded whose cells these are; they may come from a transplant donor.

The rearrangement uses TRBV10-3 and TRBJ1-1; 9 bases align to TRBD1. The germline V gene encodes CDR1 ENHRY and CDR2 SYGVKD. V shed 6 bases and J 7 bases; nucleotides not matched to a gene: 3. This CDR3 region has 12 residues. For the CDR3, the DNA is TGTGCCATCAGAGGACAGGGGCTTGAAGCTTTCTTT. It is translated as CAIRGQGLEAFF.

J is TRBJ1-5 and V is TRBV19; perhaps TRBD1 as D (6 bases). Looked up from germline, CDR1 is LNHDA and CDR2 is SQIVND (reference sequence). V was cut by 3 bases and J by 8 bases, with 20 bases left in between. The CDR3 contains 16 residues. CDR3 DNA: TGTGCCAGTAGTATGATACCCCCCAGGACAGCAAAGCCCCAGCATTTT. Its protein product is CASSMIPPRTAKPQHF.

The chain uses TRBV4-2 and TRBJ2-1; 12 bases map to TRBD2. The CDR3 contains 20 residues. Germline loops: CDR1 LGHNA, CDR2 YNFKEQ. V lost 0 bases, J lost 7 bases, and 16 bases stayed unmatched. CDR3 in amino acids: CASSQDLRLAGGPDRNEQFF. The CDR3 coding sequence is TGTGCCAGCAGCCAAGATCTGCGGCTAGCGGGAGGGCCTGATAGGAATGAGCAGTTCTTC.

The table lists this clonotype with a few counts. The genes are TRBV11-2 and TRBJ1-1, with D maybe TRBD1 (6 bases). V dropped 5 bases and J dropped 1 base, with 8 bases sitting between them. Germline CDR1 reads SGHAT; CDR2 reads FQNNGV. CDR3 length equals 13 residues. CDR3 sequence (DNA): TGTGCCAGCAGCCTGACAGGGAACACTGAAGCTTTCTTT. Its protein product is CASSLTGNTEAFF. Together with reference TRBV11-2 and TRBJ1-1, the CDR3 gives the full variable domain: EAGVAQSPRYKIIEKRQSVAFWCNPISGHATLYWYQQILGQGPKLLIQFQNNGVVDDSQLPKDRFSAERLKGVDSTLKIQPAKLEDSAVYLCASSLTGNTEAFFGQGTRLTVV.

This clonotype showed up just a few times. J is TRBJ1-5 and V is TRBV3-1; possibly TRBD1 for D (5 bases). This CDR3 contains 14 residues. The V and J ends lost 1 base and 2 bases respectively, with 6 bases between them. Germline loops: CDR1 LGHDT, CDR2 YNNKEL (reference sequence). In DNA form, the CDR3 reads TGTGCCAGCAGCCAAGGGGGGGGCAATCAGCCCCAGCATTTT. It is translated as CASSQGGGNQPQHF.

V usage is TRBV7-8 and J usage is TRBJ2-5, with a weak D call TRBD2 (5 bases). The germline V gene has CDR1 SGHVS and CDR2 FQNEAQ. The CDR3 is 15 amino acids. V lost 5 bases to trimming and J lost 2 bases, with 15 bases between them. DNA of the CDR3: TGTGCCAGCAGCCCAACGGGAATCCCACAAGAGACCCAGTACTTC. Its translation: CASSPTGIPQETQYF.

The V call is TRBV7-2, the J call TRBJ1-6; TRBD1 agrees at 8 bases. Trimming removed 1 base from V and 10 bases from J; junction bases left unmatched: 9. The CDR3 is 16 residues long. Looked up from germline, CDR1 is SGHTA and CDR2 is FQGNSA. CDR3 coding DNA: TGTGCCAGCAGCTTAGGTATGGGGACAGGCGCATCACCCCTCCACTTT. Its translation is CASSLGMGTGASPLHF.

This sequence joins TRBV12-3 or TRBV12-4 and TRBJ2-2; TRBD2 aligns across 8 bases. Trimming cost V 2 bases and J 5 bases; bases outside gene matches: 7. The CDR3 totals 16 residues. The CDR3 region is CASSLMRGVYTGELFF. The DNA for the CDR3 is TGTGCCAGCAGTTTAATGCGGGGGGTGTATACCGGGGAGCTGTTTTTT.

This clonotype was counted between two and nine times. The rearrangement joins TRBV7-9 to TRBJ1-6, with 9 bases lining up with TRBD1. Germline loops: CDR1 SEHNR, CDR2 FQNEAQ (reference sequence). This CDR3 is built from 16 residues. V was clipped by 5 bases and J by 6 bases; unmatched bases: 8. CDR3 DNA sequence: TGTGCCAGCAGCCTGATCGGGACAGGGCCTAATTCACCCCTCCACTTT. Protein: CASSLIGTGPNSPLHF.

The chain uses TRBV6-5 and TRBJ1-2; TRBD1 matches at 7 bases. This CDR3 spans 14 amino acids. Germline loops: CDR1 MNHEY, CDR2 SVGAGI. With 5 bases clipped from V and 1 base from J, the junction kept 4 bases outside the gene matches. The CDR3 reads CASSDREDNYGYTF. The CDR3 DNA follows: TGTGCCAGCAGTGACAGGGAGGATAACTATGGCTACACCTTC.

This clonotype has just a few counts. The J gene is TRBJ1-1, the V gene TRBV10-3; 9 nucleotides match TRBD1. The CDR3 consists of 17 residues. Trimming took 1 base from V and 1 from J; bases not matched to a gene: 7. In germline, CDR1 is ENHRY, CDR2 SYGVKD. The CDR3 bases are TGTGCCATCAGTGAGTACCCGGGACAGGGTAAGAACACTGAAGCTTTCTTT. This sequence encodes CAISEYPGQGKNTEAFF.

The chain joins TRBV20-1 to TRBJ2-3; 11 bases line up with TRBD2. Germline V gives CDR1 DFQATT, CDR2 SNEGSKA (reference sequence). With 5 bases clipped from V and 2 bases from J, the junction kept 9 bases outside the gene matches. The CDR3 is made up of 16 amino acids. As DNA, the CDR3 is TGCAGTGCTGGTAGGACTAGCGGGCCCTTCACAGATACGCAGTATTTT. Amino acid sequence: CSAGRTSGPFTDTQYF.

The CDR3: CASSLEREQFF. In DNA form, the CDR3 reads TGTGCCAGCAGCTTGGAACGGGAGCAGTTCTTC. The chain has TRBV5-4 and TRBJ2-1; no clear D. The CDR3 runs to 11 residues. Trimming shortened V by 0 bases and J by 10 bases, and 5 bases separated the two germline ends. Germline loops: CDR1 SGHNT, CDR2 YYREEE (reference sequence).

This chain joins TRBV4-3 and TRBJ2-7; no clear D gene. Trimming pared 3 bases from V and 3 bases from J, leaving 12 bases between. The CDR3 totals 14 residues. Germline V CDR1 and CDR2: LGHNA, YSLEER. As DNA, the CDR3 is TGCGCCAGCAGCCAGCTACCTCCCATCTACGAGCAGTACTTC. It specifies CASSQLPPIYEQYF.

This clonotype was counted between two and nine times. The chain uses TRBV12-3 or TRBV12-4 and TRBJ1-6, with a weak D call TRBD1 (6 bases). The CDR3 contains 15 residues. Trimming pared 6 bases from V and 5 bases from J, leaving 14 bases between. The CDR3 sequence is CASRPGGGHNSPLHF. The CDR3 DNA reads TGTGCCAGCAGGCCCGGGGGGGGCCATAATTCACCCCTCCACTTT.